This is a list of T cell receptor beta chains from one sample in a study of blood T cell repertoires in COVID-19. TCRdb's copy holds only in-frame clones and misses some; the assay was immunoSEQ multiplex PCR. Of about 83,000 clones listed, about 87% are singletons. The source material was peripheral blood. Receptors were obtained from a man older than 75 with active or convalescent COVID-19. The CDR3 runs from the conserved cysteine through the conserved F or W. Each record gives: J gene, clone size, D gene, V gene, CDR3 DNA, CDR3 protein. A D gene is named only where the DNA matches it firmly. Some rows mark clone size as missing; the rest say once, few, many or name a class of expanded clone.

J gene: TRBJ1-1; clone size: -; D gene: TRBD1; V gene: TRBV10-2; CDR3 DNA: TGCGCCACGGAGGGGGCGGGGAACACTGAAGCTTTCTTT; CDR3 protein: CATEGAGNTEAFF
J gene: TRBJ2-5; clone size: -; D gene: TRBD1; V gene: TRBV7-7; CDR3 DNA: TGTGCTAGCAGCTTGGACAGGGGGCCCCAAGAGACCCAGTACTTC; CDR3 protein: CASSLDRGPQETQYF
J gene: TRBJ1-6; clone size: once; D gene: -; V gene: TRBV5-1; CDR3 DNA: TGCGCCAGCAGCTTGGTTGGCCAGGGAGGATCACCCCTCCACTTT; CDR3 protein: CASSLVGQGGSPLHF
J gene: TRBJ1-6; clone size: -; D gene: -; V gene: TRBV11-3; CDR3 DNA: TGTGCCAGCAGCTTAGAGGCCAGTAATTCACCCCTCCACTTT; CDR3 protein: CASSLEASNSPLHF
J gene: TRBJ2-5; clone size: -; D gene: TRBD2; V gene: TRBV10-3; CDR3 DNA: TGTGCCATTTCAGCGGGACTAGATAGCCGTAGGGAGACCCAGTACTTC; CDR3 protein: CAISAGLDSRRETQYF
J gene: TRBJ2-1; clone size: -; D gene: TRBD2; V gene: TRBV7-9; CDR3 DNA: TGTGCCAGCAGTAGCGGGGGGGCCTACAATGAGCAGTTCTTC; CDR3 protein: CASSSGGAYNEQFF
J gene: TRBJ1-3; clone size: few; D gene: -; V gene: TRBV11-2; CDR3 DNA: TGTGCCAGCAGCTTACCGGGGACTGGAAACACCATATATTTT; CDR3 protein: CASSLPGTGNTIYF
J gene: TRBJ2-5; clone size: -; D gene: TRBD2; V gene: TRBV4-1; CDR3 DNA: TGCGCCAGCAGCCAAGGTTGGGGGAGGGCCACGGAGACCCAGTACTTC; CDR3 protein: CASSQGWGRATETQYF
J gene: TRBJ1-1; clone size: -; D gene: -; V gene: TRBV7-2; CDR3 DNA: TGTGCCAGCAGCTGGCGGCAGAGCAACACTGAAGCTTTCTTT; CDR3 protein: CASSWRQSNTEAFF
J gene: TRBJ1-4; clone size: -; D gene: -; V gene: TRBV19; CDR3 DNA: TGTGCCAGTAGTATAGGGGCCGGGGGTAGCAAACTGTTTTTT; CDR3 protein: CASSIGAGGSKLFF
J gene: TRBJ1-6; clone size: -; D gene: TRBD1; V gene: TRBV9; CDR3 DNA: TGTGCCAGCAGCGCGCGGACAGGGTCTTCCTCACCCCTCCACTTT; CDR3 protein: CASSARTGSSSPLHF
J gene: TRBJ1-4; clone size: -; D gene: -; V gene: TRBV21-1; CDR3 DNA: TGTGCCAGCAGCCTAACAGGGCGATTCGACGAAAAACTGTTTTTT; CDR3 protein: CASSLTGRFDEKLFF
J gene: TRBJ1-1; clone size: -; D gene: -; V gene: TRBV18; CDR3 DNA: TGTGCCAGCTCCGGCGGGGTGAAAGCTTTCTTT; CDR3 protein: CASSGGVKAFF
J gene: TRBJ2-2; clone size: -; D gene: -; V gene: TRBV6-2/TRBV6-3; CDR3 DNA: TGTGCCAGCAGCCCTATAGGACAACCCAAGGCCGGGGAGCTGTTTTTT; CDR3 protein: CASSPIGQPKAGELFF
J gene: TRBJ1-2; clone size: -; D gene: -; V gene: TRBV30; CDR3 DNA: TGTGCCTGGAGACCCCGACAGTATGGCTACACCTTC; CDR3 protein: CAWRPRQYGYTF
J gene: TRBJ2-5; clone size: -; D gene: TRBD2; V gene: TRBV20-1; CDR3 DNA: TGCAGTGCTAGTCTTTCGGGGGGGCCCTCAGAGACCCAGTACTTC; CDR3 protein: CSASLSGGPSETQYF
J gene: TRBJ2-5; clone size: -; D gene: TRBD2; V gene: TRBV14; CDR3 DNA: TGTGCCAGCAGCCAAGATAGGCTAGCGGTTTGGGAGACCCAGTACTTC; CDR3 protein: CASSQDRLAVWETQYF
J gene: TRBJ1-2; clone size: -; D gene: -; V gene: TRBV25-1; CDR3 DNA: TGTGCCAGCAGCCCCAGAGGGTCGGCTTTAGGGGGCTACACCTTC; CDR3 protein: CASSPRGSALGGYTF
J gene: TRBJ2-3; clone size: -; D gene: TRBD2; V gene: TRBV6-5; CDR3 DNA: TGTGCCAGCAGGACTAGCGGGGGGAAGTATTTT; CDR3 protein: CASRTSGGKYF
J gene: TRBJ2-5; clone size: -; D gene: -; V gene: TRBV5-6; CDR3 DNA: TGTGCCAGCAGCTTCTACGGGGGCCAAGAGACCCAGTACTTC; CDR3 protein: CASSFYGGQETQYF
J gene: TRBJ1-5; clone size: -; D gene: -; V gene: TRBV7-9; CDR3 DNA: TGTGCCAGCAGCTCCCAGGGAATGAGCAATCAGCCCCAGCATTTT; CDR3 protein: CASSSQGMSNQPQHF
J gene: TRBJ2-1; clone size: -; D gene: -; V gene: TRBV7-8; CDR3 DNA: TGTGCCAGCAGCTTAGTCGGCGGCACCTACAATGAGCAGTTCTTC; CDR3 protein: CASSLVGGTYNEQFF
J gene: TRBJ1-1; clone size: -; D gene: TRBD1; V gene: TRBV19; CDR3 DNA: TGTGCCAGTAGTCCCTACAGGGGCCGGTTGAACACTGAAGCTTTCTTT; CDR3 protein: CASSPYRGRLNTEAFF
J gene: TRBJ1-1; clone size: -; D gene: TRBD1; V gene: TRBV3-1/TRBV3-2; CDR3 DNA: TGTGCCAGCAGATTCGACAGGGACACTGAAGCTTTCTTT; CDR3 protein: CASRFDRDTEAFF
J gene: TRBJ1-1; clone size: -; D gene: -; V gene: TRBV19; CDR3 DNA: TGTGCCAGTAGATCCTTCCCGCGAGTTGAAGCTTTCTTT; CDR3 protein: CASRSFPRVEAFF
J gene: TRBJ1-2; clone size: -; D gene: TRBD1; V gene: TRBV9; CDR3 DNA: TGTGCCAGCAGCGTATGGACAGGAAACTATGGCTACACCTTC; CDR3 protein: CASSVWTGNYGYTF
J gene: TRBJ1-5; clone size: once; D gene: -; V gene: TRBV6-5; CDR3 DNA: TGTGCCAGCAGTAGTCAGGGCGACAATCAGCCCCAGCATTTT; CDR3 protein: CASSSQGDNQPQHF
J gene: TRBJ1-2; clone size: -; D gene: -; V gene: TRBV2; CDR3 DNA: TGTGCCAGCAGGTTTTTACGACAGGCGGATGGCTACACCTTC; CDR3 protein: CASRFLRQADGYTF
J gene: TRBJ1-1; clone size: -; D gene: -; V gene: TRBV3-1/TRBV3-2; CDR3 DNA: TGTGCCAGCAGTCTATGGACAGCGAACACTGAAGCTTTCTTT; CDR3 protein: CASSLWTANTEAFF
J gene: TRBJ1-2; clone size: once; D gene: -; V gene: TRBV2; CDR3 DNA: TGTGCCAGCAGCTTCGGCGGAAGGTATGGCTACACCTTC; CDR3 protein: CASSFGGRYGYTF
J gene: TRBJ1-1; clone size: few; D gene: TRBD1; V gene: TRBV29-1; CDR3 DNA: TGCAGCGCCCACAGGGGGCCACTGAACACTGAAGCTTTCTTT; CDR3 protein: CSAHRGPLNTEAFF
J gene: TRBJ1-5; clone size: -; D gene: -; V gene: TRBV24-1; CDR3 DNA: TGTGCCACCAGTGGGCAGGGAAGGGGTCAGCCCCAGCATTTT; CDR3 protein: CATSGQGRGQPQHF
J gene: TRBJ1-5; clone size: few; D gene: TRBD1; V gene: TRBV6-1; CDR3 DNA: TGTGCCAGCAGTGGGGTAGGGCCTTTGACAGGGGGCAATCAGCCCCAGCATTTT; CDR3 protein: CASSGVGPLTGGNQPQHF
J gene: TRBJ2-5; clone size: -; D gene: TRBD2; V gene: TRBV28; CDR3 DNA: TGTGCCAGCAACGGACTAGCGGGTGGAGAGACCCAGTACTTC; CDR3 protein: CASNGLAGGETQYF
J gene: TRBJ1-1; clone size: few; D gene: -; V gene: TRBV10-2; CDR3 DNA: TGCGCCAGCAGTGAGCCGAGACAGAGCAGGAACACTGAAGCTTTCTTT; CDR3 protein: CASSEPRQSRNTEAFF